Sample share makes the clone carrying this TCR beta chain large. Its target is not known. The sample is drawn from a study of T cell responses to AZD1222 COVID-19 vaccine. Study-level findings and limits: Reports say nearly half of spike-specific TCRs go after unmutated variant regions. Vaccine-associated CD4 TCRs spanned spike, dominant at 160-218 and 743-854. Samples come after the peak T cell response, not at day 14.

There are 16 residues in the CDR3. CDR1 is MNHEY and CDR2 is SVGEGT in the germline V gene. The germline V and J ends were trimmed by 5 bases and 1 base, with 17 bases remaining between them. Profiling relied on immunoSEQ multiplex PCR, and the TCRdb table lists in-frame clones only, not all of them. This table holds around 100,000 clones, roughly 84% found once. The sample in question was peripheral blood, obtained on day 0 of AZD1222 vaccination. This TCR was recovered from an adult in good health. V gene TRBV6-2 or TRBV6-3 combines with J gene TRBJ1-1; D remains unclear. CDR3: CASSPRRRWGNTEAFF. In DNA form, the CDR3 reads TGTGCCAGCAGTCCCCGGCGGCGCTGGGGGAACACTGAAGCTTTCTTT.